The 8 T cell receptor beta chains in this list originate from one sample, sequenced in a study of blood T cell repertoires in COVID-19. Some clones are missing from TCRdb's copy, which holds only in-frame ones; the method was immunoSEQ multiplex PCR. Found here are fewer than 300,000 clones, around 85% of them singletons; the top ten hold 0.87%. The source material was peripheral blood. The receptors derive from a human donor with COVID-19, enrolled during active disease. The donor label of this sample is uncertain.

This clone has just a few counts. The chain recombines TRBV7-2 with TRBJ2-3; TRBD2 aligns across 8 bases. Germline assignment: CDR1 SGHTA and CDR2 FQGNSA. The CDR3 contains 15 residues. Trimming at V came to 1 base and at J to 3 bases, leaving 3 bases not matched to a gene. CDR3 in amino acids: CASSLEAGDTDTQYF. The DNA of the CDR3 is TGTGCCAGCAGCTTAGAAGCGGGAGATACAGATACGCAGTATTTT.

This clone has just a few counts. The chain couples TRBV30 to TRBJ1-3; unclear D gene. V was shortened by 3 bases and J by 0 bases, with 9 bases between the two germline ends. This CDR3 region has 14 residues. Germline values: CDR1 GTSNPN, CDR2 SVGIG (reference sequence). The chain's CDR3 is CAWRVAGSGNTIYF. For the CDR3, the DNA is TGTGCCTGGAGAGTCGCGGGCTCTGGAAACACCATATATTTT.

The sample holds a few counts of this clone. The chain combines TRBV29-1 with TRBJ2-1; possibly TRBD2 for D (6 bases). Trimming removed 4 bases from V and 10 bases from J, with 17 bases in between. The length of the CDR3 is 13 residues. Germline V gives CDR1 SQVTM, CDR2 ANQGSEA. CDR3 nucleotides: TGCAGCGTTGTTTGGGACTCGGCCTTAGAGCAGTTCTTC. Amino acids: CSVVWDSALEQFF.

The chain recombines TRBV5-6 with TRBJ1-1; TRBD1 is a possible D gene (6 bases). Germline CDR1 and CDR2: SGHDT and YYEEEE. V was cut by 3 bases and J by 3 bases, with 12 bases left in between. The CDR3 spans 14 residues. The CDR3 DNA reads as TGTGCCAGCAGCTCCGGGACACACTACACTGAAGCTTTCTTT. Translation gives CASSSGTHYTEAFF.

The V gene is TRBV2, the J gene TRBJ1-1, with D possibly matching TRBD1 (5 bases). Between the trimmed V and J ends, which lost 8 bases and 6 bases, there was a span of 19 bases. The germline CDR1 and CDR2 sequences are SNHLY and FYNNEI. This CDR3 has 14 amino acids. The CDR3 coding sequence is TGTGCCAGCTCCGGGGGGGGAGCTAGTTCTGAAGCTTTCTTT. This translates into CASSGGGASSEAFF. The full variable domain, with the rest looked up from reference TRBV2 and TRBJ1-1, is EPEVTQTPSHQVTQMGQEVILRCVPISNHLYFYWYRQILGQKVEFLVSFYNNEISEKSEIFDDQFSVERPDGSNFTLKIRSTKLEDSAMYFCASSGGGASSEAFFGQGTRLTVV.

The CDR3 DNA is TGTGCCAGCAGCTCAGCCGTAAATTCACCCCTCCACTTT. This translates into CASSSAVNSPLHF. This chain uses TRBV7-6 with TRBJ1-6; D is unresolved. Trimming removed 4 bases from V and 7 bases from J, with 8 bases in between. The CDR3 runs to 13 residues. Germline CDR1 SGHVS, CDR2 FNYEAQ. Drawing the rest from reference TRBV7-6 and TRBJ1-6, the complete variable domain is GAGVSQSPRYKVTKRGQDVALRCDPISGHVSLYWYRQALGQGPEFLTYFNYEAQQDKSGLPNDRFSAERPEGSISTLTIQRTEQRDSAMYRCASSSAVNSPLHFGNGTRLTVT.

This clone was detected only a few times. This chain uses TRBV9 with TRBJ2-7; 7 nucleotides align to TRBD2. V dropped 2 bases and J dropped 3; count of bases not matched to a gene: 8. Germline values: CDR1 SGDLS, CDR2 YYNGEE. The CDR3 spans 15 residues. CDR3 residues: CASSVGSAGVYEQYF. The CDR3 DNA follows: TGTGCCAGCAGCGTGGGATCGGCGGGAGTCTACGAGCAGTACTTC.

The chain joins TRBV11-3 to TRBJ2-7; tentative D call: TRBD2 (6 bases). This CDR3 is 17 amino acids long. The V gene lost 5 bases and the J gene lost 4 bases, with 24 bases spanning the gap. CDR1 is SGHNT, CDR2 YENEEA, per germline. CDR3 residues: CASSEPPGETELYEQYF. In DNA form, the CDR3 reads TGTGCCAGCAGCGAACCCCCGGGAGAGACAGAGTTATACGAGCAGTACTTC.